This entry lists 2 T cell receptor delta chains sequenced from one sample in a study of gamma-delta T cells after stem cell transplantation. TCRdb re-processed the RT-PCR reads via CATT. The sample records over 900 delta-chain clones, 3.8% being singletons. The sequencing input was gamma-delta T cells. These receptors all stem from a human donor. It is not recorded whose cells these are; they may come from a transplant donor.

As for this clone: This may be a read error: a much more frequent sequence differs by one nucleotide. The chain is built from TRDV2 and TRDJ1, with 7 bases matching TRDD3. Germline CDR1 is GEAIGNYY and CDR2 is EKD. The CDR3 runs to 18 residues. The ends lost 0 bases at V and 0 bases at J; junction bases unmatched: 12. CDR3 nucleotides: TGTGCCTGTGACACCGTAGGTACTGGGGTTCCCTACACCGATAAACTCATCTTT. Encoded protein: CACDTVGTGVPYTDKLIF.

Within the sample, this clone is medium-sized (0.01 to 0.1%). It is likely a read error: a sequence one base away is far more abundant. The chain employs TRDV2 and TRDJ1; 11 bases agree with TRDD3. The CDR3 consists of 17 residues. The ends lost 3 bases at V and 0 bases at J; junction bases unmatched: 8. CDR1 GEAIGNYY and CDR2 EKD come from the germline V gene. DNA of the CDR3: TGTGCCTGTGACGCACTGGGGGATAAACGGGACACCGATAAACTCATCTTT. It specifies CACDALGDKRDTDKLIF.